A single sample is the source of the 13 T cell receptor beta chains below, sequenced in a study of T cells in Graves' hyperthyroidism and ophthalmopathy. Amplified TCR beta CDR3 regions derived from RNA transcripts. Primed by the HTBI set, a first-round RT-PCR was run on the TCR CDR3. TCRdb processed the multiplex PCR reads anew with MiXCR; each CDR3 protein has one entry. The data contain around 300,000 distinct CDR3 sequences, roughly 13% of them singletons. The specimen sequenced was blood. These receptor sequences come from a woman in her 30s with Graves' hyperthyroidism.

The chain has TRBV24-1 and TRBJ2-2; D is possibly TRBD2 (5 bases). Germline V gene lookup returns CDR1 KGHDR and CDR2 SFDVKD. V lost 4 bases to trimming and J lost 0 bases, with 8 bases between them. This CDR3 is built from 15 residues. CDR3 coding DNA: TGTGCCACCAGTGACAGGAGGACGAACACCGGGGAGCTGTTTTTT. It specifies CATSDRRTNTGELFF.

This clonotype was seen at least ten times. The rearrangement uses TRBV27 and TRBJ2-7; a possible D gene is TRBD2 (6 bases). The CDR3 length is 16 residues. Germline V lookup: CDR1 MNHEY, CDR2 SMNVEV (reference sequence). Trimming took off 6 bases at V and 3 bases at J, with 21 bases between the two ends. The CDR3 loop reads CASSRRLDPPSYEQYF. CDR3 DNA: TGTGCCAGCAGCCGTCGACTAGACCCCCCAAGCTACGAGCAGTACTTC.

The sample holds a few counts of this clonotype. The V call is TRBV18, the J call TRBJ2-3; D gene ambiguous. Germline CDR1 reads KGHSH; CDR2 reads LQKENI. V dropped 0 bases and J dropped 0 bases, with 10 bases sitting between them. This CDR3 region has 16 residues. CDR3 amino acids: CASSPPLGLSTDTQYF. The DNA of the CDR3 is TGTGCCAGCTCACCACCGCTTGGTCTTAGCACAGATACGCAGTATTTT.

This chain connects TRBV3-1 to TRBJ2-3; D is unclear. Germline loops: CDR1 LGHDT, CDR2 YNNKEL (reference sequence). Between the trimmed V and J ends, which lost 4 bases and 8 bases, there was a span of 13 bases. The length of the CDR3 is 13 residues. In DNA, the CDR3 is TGTGCCAGCAGCCCTCAGCCGGGCCCTACGCAGTATTTT. Amino acids: CASSPQPGPTQYF.

This clonotype was observed at least ten times. The chain joins TRBV28 to TRBJ2-3, with a possible D match to TRBD1 (5 bases). The CDR3 is made up of 17 amino acids. In germline, CDR1 is MDHEN, CDR2 SYDVKM. The V end lost 6 bases, the J end lost 1 base, and 20 bases lay between the germline ends. Here the CDR3 DNA reads TGTGCCAGCAGCCATCCCTCTTGGGCCAGGGGCACAGATACGCAGTATTTT. Amino acid sequence: CASSHPSWARGTDTQYF.

The gene calls are TRBV6-2 or TRBV6-3 and TRBJ1-5, with 7 bases matching TRBD1. The trim removed 6 bases at V and 4 bases at J, leaving 6 bases unmatched. The CDR3 spans 14 residues. Germline V gene lookup returns CDR1 MNHEY and CDR2 SVGEGT. CDR3 nucleotide sequence: TGTGCCAGCAGCCGCGGGACAGCTAATCAGCCCCAGCATTTT. This encodes CASSRGTANQPQHF.

This clonotype has a count of ten or more. The V and J genes are TRBV29-1 and TRBJ1-2, with 8 bases aligning to TRBD1. Trimming cost V 6 bases and J 0 bases; bases outside gene matches: 6. Germline values: CDR1 SQVTM, CDR2 ANQGSEA. The length of the CDR3 is 14 residues. The CDR3 nucleotides read TGCAGCGTGCTAACAGGGGGAGCTAACTATGGCTACACCTTC. This sequence encodes CSVLTGGANYGYTF. Supplemented by reference TRBV29-1 and TRBJ1-2, the full variable domain reads SAVISQKPSRDICQRGTSLTIQCQVDSQVTMMFWYRQQPGQSLTLIATANQGSEATYESGFVIDKFPISRPNLTFSTLTVSNMSPEDSSIYLCSVLTGGANYGYTFGSGTRLTVV.

Many counts were recorded for this clonotype. This chain joins TRBV27 and TRBJ1-4; no clear D gene. This CDR3 is built from 17 residues. Germline CDR1 reads MNHEY; CDR2 reads SMNVEV (reference sequence). Trimming pared 1 base from V and 0 bases from J, leaving 12 bases between. The CDR3 coding sequence is TGTGCCAGCAGTTTATACGCAGGACTTGCAACTAATGAAAAACTGTTTTTT. Its translation is CASSLYAGLATNEKLFF.

This clonotype was seen many times. The V call is TRBV7-9, the J call TRBJ1-5, with a tentative D call TRBD1 (6 bases). This CDR3 spans 13 amino acids. Germline V gives CDR1 SEHNR, CDR2 FQNEAQ (reference sequence). V was clipped by 4 bases and J by 6 bases, with 10 bases between them. The CDR3 loop is CASSSGQSQPQHF. CDR3 nucleotides: TGTGCCAGCAGCTCTGGACAGAGTCAGCCCCAGCATTTT.

This clonotype was seen many times. The chain's CDR3 is CAIKRSGGDGYTF. The CDR3 region has the DNA TGTGCCATCAAGAGGTCCGGTGGGGATGGCTACACCTTC. The rearrangement links TRBV10-3 to TRBJ1-2, with no clear D. Germline V lookup: CDR1 ENHRY, CDR2 SYGVKD. The V gene lost 7 bases and the J gene lost 6 bases, with 15 bases spanning the gap. The CDR3 contains 13 residues.

The V call is TRBV28, the J call TRBJ1-5; 8 bases agree with TRBD1. V was clipped by 7 bases and J by 6 bases; unmatched bases: 8. The CDR3 contains 14 residues. The germline V gene encodes CDR1 MDHEN and CDR2 SYDVKM. CDR3 sequence reads: CASITGGGSQPQHF. The CDR3 nucleotides are TGTGCCAGCATCACAGGGGGTGGTAGTCAGCCCCAGCATTTT.

The rearrangement links TRBV5-1 to TRBJ2-5; tentatively, D is TRBD1 or TRBD2 (5 bases each). The V gene lost 0 bases and the J gene lost 2 bases, with 11 bases spanning the gap. The CDR3 extends over 15 amino acids. Germline CDR1 is SGHRS and CDR2 is YFSETQ. In DNA, the CDR3 is TGCGCCAGCAGCTTGGAGGGGAGCCCACAAGAGACCCAGTACTTC. This encodes CASSLEGSPQETQYF.

The chain is built from TRBV28 and TRBJ1-1; TRBD1 matches 9 bases. Per germline, CDR1 MDHEN and CDR2 SYDVKM. V lost 5 bases and J lost 0; bases outside the gene matches: 10. This CDR3 region has 17 residues. CDR3: CASSQITGGLMNTEAFF. In DNA, the CDR3 is TGTGCCAGCAGTCAGATCACAGGGGGCCTTATGAACACTGAAGCTTTCTTT.